These 24 T cell receptor beta chains came from one sample sequenced in a study of graft-versus-host responses after intestinal transplantation. Profiled with immunoSEQ multiplex PCR; TCRdb holds only in-frame clones, not every one. Among tens of thousands of clones listed, roughly 80% were seen once. Their antigens remain unidentified. The specimen comprised unstimulated CD8+ T cells sorted from spleen or lymph node cells, sampled before intestinal transplant. Receptors originate from a human donor who received an intestinal transplant.

The CDR3 loop reads CASKNRETNEKLFF. The CDR3 DNA follows: TGTGCCAGTAAGAACAGGGAAACTAATGAAAAACTGTTTTTT. This sequence joins TRBV19 and TRBJ1-4, with TRBD1 as a possible D gene (6 bases). This CDR3 contains 14 residues. Trimming stripped 7 bases from V and 1 base from J, with 10 bases between. Per germline, CDR1 LNHDA and CDR2 SQIVND (reference sequence).

This clone was seen a few times. The rearrangement uses TRBV5-1 and TRBJ1-4; maybe TRBD1 (6 bases). CDR1 and CDR2 from the germline V gene are SGHRS and YFSETQ. The ends were cut back, 3 bases at V and 4 bases at J, with 13 bases in the middle. CDR3 size: 15 residues. The CDR3 spells CASSWGGGRNEKLFF. CDR3 coding DNA: TGCGCCAGCAGCTGGGGAGGGGGTCGTAATGAAAAACTGTTTTTT.

This clone occurred a few times. This chain uses TRBV11-2 with TRBJ2-7, with 7 nucleotides matching TRBD2. The CDR3 is 13 residues long. From germline, CDR1 is SGHAT and CDR2 FQNNGV. The V segment lost 6 bases and the J segment 3 bases; nucleotides outside the gene matches: 5. The CDR3 loop reads CASSRPGGYEQYF. Here the CDR3 DNA reads TGTGCCAGCAGTCGTCCGGGAGGCTACGAGCAGTACTTC.

The chain recombines TRBV7-9 with TRBJ2-2; 7 bases are shared with TRBD1. V was clipped by 6 bases and J by 1 base; unmatched bases: 11. Germline V gives CDR1 SEHNR, CDR2 FQNEAQ (reference sequence). The CDR3 has 17 amino acids. The CDR3: CASRLLRGPLNTGELFF. The CDR3 bases are TGTGCCAGCAGGCTTCTAAGGGGGCCCCTGAACACCGGGGAGCTGTTTTTT. Full variable domain (remainder filled in from reference TRBV7-9 and TRBJ2-2): DTGVSQNPRHKITKRGQNVTFRCDPISEHNRLYWYRQTLGQGPEFLTYFQNEAQLEKSRLLSDRFSAERPKGSFSTLEIQRTEQGDSAMYLCASRLLRGPLNTGELFFGEGSRLTVL.

This clone showed up just once. The chain uses TRBV6-5 and TRBJ2-1; perhaps TRBD1 as D (6 bases). V lost 8 bases, J lost 7 bases, and 15 bases lay in between. The CDR3 is 13 amino acids. Per the germline V gene, CDR1 is MNHEY and CDR2 is SVGAGI. CDR3: CASAFRGYNEQFF. The CDR3 region has the DNA TGTGCCAGCGCCTTTAGGGGGTATAATGAGCAGTTCTTC.

V gene TRBV4-2 combines with J gene TRBJ2-2; 14 bases line up with TRBD2. This CDR3 has 15 residues. Germline V gene sequence: CDR1 LGHNA, CDR2 YNFKEQ. The ends lost 3 bases at V and 6 bases at J; junction bases unmatched: 0. This CDR3 reads CASSQTSGGAGELFF. In DNA, the CDR3 is TGTGCCAGCAGCCAGACTAGCGGGGGGGCCGGGGAGCTGTTTTTT.

The chain has TRBV11-2 and TRBJ2-1; D perhaps matches TRBD1 (5 bases). There are 15 residues in the CDR3. The V end lost 5 bases, the J end lost 7 bases, and 18 bases lay between the germline ends. The germline V gene has CDR1 SGHAT and CDR2 FQNNGV. CDR3 in DNA: TGTGCCAGCAGCGGGCCGGGTCTGGGGCAGAATGAGCAGTTCTTC. Translated, it gives CASSGPGLGQNEQFF.

The genes are TRBV9 and TRBJ2-7; 9 bases line up with TRBD2. The CDR3 has 15 residues. Germline V CDR1 and CDR2: SGDLS, YYNGEE. V trimming: 0 bases; J trimming: 6 bases; junction bases outside the gene matches: 7. The CDR3, as DNA: TGTGCCAGCAGCGTAGGATTAGCGGGGGAAGGCGAGCAGTACTTC. Translated, it gives CASSVGLAGEGEQYF.

This chain connects TRBV7-9 to TRBJ2-7; 7 bases fit TRBD2. CDR1 and CDR2 from the germline V gene are SEHNR and FQNEAQ (reference sequence). J gave up 2 bases and V 5 bases, and 9 bases lay outside the gene matches. The CDR3 loop spans 15 amino acids. CDR3 amino acids: CASSPVGGRPYEQYF. The CDR3 nucleotides read TGTGCCAGCAGCCCGGTGGGCGGGAGACCCTACGAGCAGTACTTC. The entire variable domain, with the rest obtained from reference TRBV7-9 and TRBJ2-7, is as follows: DTGVSQNPRHKITKRGQNVTFRCDPISEHNRLYWYRQTLGQGPEFLTYFQNEAQLEKSRLLSDRFSAERPKGSFSTLEIQRTEQGDSAMYLCASSPVGGRPYEQYFGPGTRLTVT.

The V call is TRBV19, the J call TRBJ2-5, with D possibly called TRBD1 or TRBD2 (7 bases each). This CDR3 spans 12 amino acids. The germline V and J ends were trimmed by 9 bases and 5 bases, with 13 bases remaining between them. The germline V gene encodes CDR1 LNHDA and CDR2 SQIVND (reference sequence). The CDR3 loop is CAREGGGETQYF. For the CDR3, the DNA is TGTGCCAGAGAGGGAGGGGGCGAGACCCAGTACTTC. Full variable domain (missing parts from reference TRBV19 and TRBJ2-5): DGGITQSPKYLFRKEGQNVTLSCEQNLNHDAMYWYRQDPGQGLRLIYYSQIVNDFQKGDIAEGYSVSREKKESFPLTVTSAQKNPTAFYLCAREGGGETQYFGPGTRLLVL.

This clone showed up just once. The chain has TRBV28 and TRBJ2-7; D not certain. The CDR3 spans 13 residues. Trimming left V 8 bases short and J 5 bases short, with 16 bases between. Germline V gene lookup returns CDR1 MDHEN and CDR2 SYDVKM. The CDR3, as DNA: TGTGCCAGCGGAAGGTATCCCCTTCACGAGCAGTACTTC. Amino acids: CASGRYPLHEQYF.

This rearrangement joins TRBV28 to TRBJ2-3; tentatively, D is TRBD2 (6 bases). Looked up from germline, CDR1 is MDHEN and CDR2 is SYDVKM. There are 13 residues in the CDR3. Trimming left V 6 bases short and J 7 bases short, with 14 bases between. The CDR3 bases are TGTGCCAGCAGCCTTGGGACTTCTAATACGCAGTATTTT. Amino acids: CASSLGTSNTQYF. Looking up the rest from reference TRBV28 and TRBJ2-3 gives the full variable domain: DVKVTQSSRYLVKRTGEKVFLECVQDMDHENMFWYRQDPGLGLRLIYFSYDVKMKEKGDIPEGYSVSREKKERFSLILESASTNQTSMYLCASSLGTSNTQYFGPGTRLTVL.

On this clone: Other DNA sequences in this sample translate to the same CDR3. The rearrangement uses TRBV9 and TRBJ2-2; D remains unclear. CDR3 size: 13 residues. The germline gives CDR1 SGDLS, CDR2 YYNGEE. The V and J ends lost 4 bases and 6 bases respectively, with 10 bases between them. CDR3 sequence reads: CASSPPLSGELFF. The CDR3 DNA sequence: TGTGCCAGCAGCCCCCCTTTATCCGGGGAGCTGTTTTTT.

The rearrangement uses TRBV5-1 and TRBJ1-2; no reliable D call. The V end lost 4 bases, the J end lost 6 bases, and 16 bases lay between the germline ends. This CDR3 has 14 residues. Germline loops: CDR1 SGHRS, CDR2 YFSETQ. The CDR3 reads CASSPGGFTDGYTF. The CDR3 DNA is TGCGCCAGCAGCCCCGGAGGCTTCACTGATGGCTACACCTTC. Complete variable domain (other parts from reference TRBV5-1 and TRBJ1-2): KAGVTQTPRYLIKTRGQQVTLSCSPISGHRSVSWYQQTPGQGLQFLFEYFSETQRNKGNFPGRFSGRQFSNSRSEMNVSTLELGDSALYLCASSPGGFTDGYTFGSGTRLTVV.

The rearrangement uses TRBV6-5 and TRBJ1-2; TRBD1 matches at 8 bases. CDR3 length: 13 residues. V shed 4 bases, J shed 4 bases, and the junction held 2 bases outside the gene matches. Germline V gene data show CDR1 as MNHEY and CDR2 as SVGAGI. CDR3 protein: CASSSGGSYGYTF. In DNA, the CDR3 is TGTGCCAGCAGTTCAGGGGGCAGCTATGGCTACACCTTC.

J is TRBJ2-5 and V is TRBV13, with 9 positions matching TRBD1. Per germline, CDR1 PRHDT and CDR2 FYEKMQ (reference sequence). The CDR3 contains 14 residues. V shed 3 bases, J shed 5 bases, and the junction held 4 bases outside the gene matches. The CDR3 region is CASSLGTGSETQYF. DNA of the CDR3: TGTGCCAGCAGCTTGGGGACAGGGAGCGAGACCCAGTACTTC.

The CDR3: CASRSLAGGHNEQFF. The CDR3 DNA is TGTGCCAGCAGGTCACTAGCGGGGGGCCACAATGAGCAGTTCTTC. This chain uses TRBV6-1 with TRBJ2-1, with 12 bases aligning to TRBD2. CDR1 MNHNS and CDR2 SASEGT come from the germline V gene. Germline trimming cut 6 bases from V and 5 bases from J; bases unmatched to any gene: 5. The CDR3 sequence is 15 residues long.

The chain joins TRBV13 to TRBJ1-4, with D possibly being TRBD1 (5 bases). Per the germline V gene, CDR1 is PRHDT and CDR2 is FYEKMQ (reference sequence). This CDR3 region has 15 residues. V was cut by 5 bases and J by 3 bases, with 13 bases left in between. The CDR3 here is CASSETGGSNEKLFF. CDR3 sequence (DNA): TGTGCCAGCAGCGAAACGGGGGGGTCTAATGAAAAACTGTTTTTT.

V and J are TRBV6-1 and TRBJ2-7; 11 nucleotides line up with TRBD2. Germline values: CDR1 MNHNS, CDR2 SASEGT. This CDR3 comprises 15 residues. V dropped 4 bases and J dropped 4; count of bases not matched to a gene: 6. CDR3 sequence (DNA): TGTGCCAGCAGTGTGACTAGCGGGGAGTTTTACGAGCAGTACTTC. Its protein product is CASSVTSGEFYEQYF.

This clone has only a few counts. The chain is built from TRBV5-6 and TRBJ2-7; 11 bases agree with TRBD2. The CDR3 covers 15 residues. V trimming: 0 bases; J trimming: 5 bases; junction bases outside the gene matches: 4. The germline CDR1 and CDR2 sequences are SGHDT and YYEEEE. This CDR3 is CASSLAVSGGDEQYF. Written as DNA, the CDR3 is TGTGCCAGCAGCTTGGCCGTTAGCGGGGGGGACGAGCAGTACTTC.

The chain has TRBV12-2 and TRBJ2-3; TRBD1 was called by the table and not checked on the DNA. TRBV12-2 is a recognized pseudogene. The CDR3 is 14 residues long. The CDR3 here is CASRVDRGEDTQYF. The CDR3 bases are TGTGCAAGTCGCGTAGACAGGGGAGAAGATACGCAGTATTTT.

The rearrangement joins TRBV6-5 to TRBJ2-2; D possibly corresponds to TRBD1 (5 bases). Per the germline V gene, CDR1 is MNHEY and CDR2 is SVGAGI. This CDR3 is 15 amino acids long. Trimming stripped 0 bases from V and 2 bases from J, with 7 bases between. The CDR3 is CASSYSRGNTGELFF. In DNA, the CDR3 is TGTGCCAGCAGTTACTCTAGGGGTAACACCGGGGAGCTGTTTTTT.

The chain links TRBV14 to TRBJ2-3, with D possibly being TRBD1 or TRBD2 (5 bases each). V shed 4 bases and J shed 4 bases, with 15 bases lying between them. Per the germline V gene, CDR1 is SGHDN and CDR2 is FVKESK. The CDR3 contains 15 residues. CDR3 protein: CASSPWGSPSDTQYF. The CDR3 DNA sequence: TGTGCCAGCAGCCCATGGGGGTCCCCGTCAGATACGCAGTATTTT.

The chain carries TRBV27 and TRBJ2-1; D not certain. Looked up from germline, CDR1 is MNHEY and CDR2 is SMNVEV (reference sequence). The V gene lost 0 bases and the J gene lost 0 bases, with 12 bases spanning the gap. The CDR3 has 17 residues. The CDR3 bases are TGTGCCAGCAGTTTATCGCCGGAACTTAACTCCTACAATGAGCAGTTCTTC. Translated, it gives CASSLSPELNSYNEQFF.